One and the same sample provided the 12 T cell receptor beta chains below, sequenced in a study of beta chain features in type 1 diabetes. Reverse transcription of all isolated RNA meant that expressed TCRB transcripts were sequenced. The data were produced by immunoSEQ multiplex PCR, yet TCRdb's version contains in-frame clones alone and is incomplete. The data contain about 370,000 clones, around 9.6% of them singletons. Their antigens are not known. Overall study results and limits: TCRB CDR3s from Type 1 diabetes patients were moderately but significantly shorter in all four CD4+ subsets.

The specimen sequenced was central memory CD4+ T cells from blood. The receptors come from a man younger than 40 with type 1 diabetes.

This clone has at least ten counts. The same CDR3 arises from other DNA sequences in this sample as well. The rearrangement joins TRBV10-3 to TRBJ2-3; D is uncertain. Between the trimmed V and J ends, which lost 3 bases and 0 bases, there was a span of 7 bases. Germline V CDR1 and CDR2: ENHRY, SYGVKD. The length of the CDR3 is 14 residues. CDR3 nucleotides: TGTGCCATCAGTGATCAAGAGAGCACAGATACGCAGTATTTT. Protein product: CAISDQESTDTQYF.

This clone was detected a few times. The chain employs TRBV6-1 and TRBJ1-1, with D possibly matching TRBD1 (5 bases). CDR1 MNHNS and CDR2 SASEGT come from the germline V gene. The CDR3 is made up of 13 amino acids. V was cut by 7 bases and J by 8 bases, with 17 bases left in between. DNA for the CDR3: TGTGCCAGCACCTATGGCCTGAACAGGGAAGCTTTCTTT. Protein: CASTYGLNREAFF.

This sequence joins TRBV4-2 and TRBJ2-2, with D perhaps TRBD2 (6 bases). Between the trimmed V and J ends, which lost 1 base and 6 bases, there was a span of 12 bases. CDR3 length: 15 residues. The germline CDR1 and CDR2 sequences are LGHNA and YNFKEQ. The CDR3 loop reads CASSQVGTSSGELFF. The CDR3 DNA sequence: TGTGCCAGCAGCCAAGTCGGGACTTCTTCCGGGGAGCTGTTTTTT.

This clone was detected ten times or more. CDR3 DNA sequence: TGCAGCGTTGAAATAGTTGCAGATACGCAGTATTTT. Protein: CSVEIVADTQYF. The J gene is TRBJ2-3, the V gene TRBV29-1; D remains unclear. Trimming pared 2 bases from V and 4 bases from J, leaving 7 bases between. CDR1 is SQVTM, CDR2 ANQGSEA, per germline. The CDR3 has 12 residues.

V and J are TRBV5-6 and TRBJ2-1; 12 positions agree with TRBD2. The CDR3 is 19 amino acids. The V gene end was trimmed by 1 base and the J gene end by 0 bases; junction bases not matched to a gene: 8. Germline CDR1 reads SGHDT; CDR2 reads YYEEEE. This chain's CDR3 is CASSLYGTSGQSSYNEQFF. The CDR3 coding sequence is TGTGCCAGCAGCTTGTATGGGACTAGCGGGCAGAGCTCCTACAATGAGCAGTTCTTC.

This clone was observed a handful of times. The DNA for the CDR3 is TGTGCCAGCAGCTTAGGAGACTCGAGGGCTGAAGCTTTCTTT. Amino acids: CASSLGDSRAEAFF. This rearrangement joins TRBV11-1 to TRBJ1-1; D is unresolved. Germline V gene lookup returns CDR1 SGHAT and CDR2 FQDESV (reference sequence). This CDR3 has 14 amino acids. With 1 base removed from V and 6 bases from J, the gap between germline ends came to 12 bases.

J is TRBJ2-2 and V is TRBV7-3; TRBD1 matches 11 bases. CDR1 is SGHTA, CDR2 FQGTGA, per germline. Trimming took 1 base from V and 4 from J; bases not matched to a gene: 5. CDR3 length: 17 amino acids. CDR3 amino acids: CASSLRGGTGGTGELFF. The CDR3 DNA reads TGTGCCAGCAGCTTAAGAGGCGGGACAGGGGGCACCGGGGAGCTGTTTTTT.

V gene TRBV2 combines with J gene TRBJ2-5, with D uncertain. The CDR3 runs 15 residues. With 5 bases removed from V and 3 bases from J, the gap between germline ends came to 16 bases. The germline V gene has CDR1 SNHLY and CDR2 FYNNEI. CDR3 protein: CASSLQRLNKETQYF. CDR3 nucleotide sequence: TGTGCCAGCAGTTTACAGCGACTGAATAAAGAGACCCAGTACTTC.

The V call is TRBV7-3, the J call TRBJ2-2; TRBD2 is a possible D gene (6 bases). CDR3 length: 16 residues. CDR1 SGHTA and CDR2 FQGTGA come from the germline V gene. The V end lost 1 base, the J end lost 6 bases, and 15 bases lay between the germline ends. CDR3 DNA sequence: TGTGCCAGCAGCTTAAACGGGGTCGGCGGGGCCGGGGAGCTGTTTTTT. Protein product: CASSLNGVGGAGELFF.

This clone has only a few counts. CDR3 DNA: TGTGCCAGCAGCCTCACGCGGGCCTCCTACGAGCAGTACTTC. Its translation: CASSLTRASYEQYF. The chain joins TRBV7-9 to TRBJ2-7; TRBD2 might be the D (5 bases). CDR1 and CDR2 (germline): SEHNR, FQNEAQ (reference sequence). The CDR3 is 14 residues long. The ends were cut back, 5 bases at V and 0 bases at J, with 11 bases in the middle. Looking up the rest from reference TRBV7-9 and TRBJ2-7 gives the full variable domain: DTGVSQNPRHKITKRGQNVTFRCDPISEHNRLYWYRQTLGQGPEFLTYFQNEAQLEKSRLLSDRFSAERPKGSFSTLEIQRTEQGDSAMYLCASSLTRASYEQYFGPGTRLTVT.

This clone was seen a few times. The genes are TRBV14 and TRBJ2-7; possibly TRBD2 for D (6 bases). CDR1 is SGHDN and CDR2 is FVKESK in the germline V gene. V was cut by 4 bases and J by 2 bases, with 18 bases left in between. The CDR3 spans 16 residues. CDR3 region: CASSPSAGVIAYEQYF. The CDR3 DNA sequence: TGTGCCAGCAGCCCATCAGCGGGTGTCATCGCCTACGAGCAGTACTTC.

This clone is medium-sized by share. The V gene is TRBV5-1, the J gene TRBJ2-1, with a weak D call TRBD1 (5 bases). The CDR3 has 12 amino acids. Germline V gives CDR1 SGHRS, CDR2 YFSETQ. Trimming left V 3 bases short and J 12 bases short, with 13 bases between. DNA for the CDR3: TGCGCCAGCAGCTGGCAGGGTAAGGTGCAGTTCTTC. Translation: CASSWQGKVQFF.